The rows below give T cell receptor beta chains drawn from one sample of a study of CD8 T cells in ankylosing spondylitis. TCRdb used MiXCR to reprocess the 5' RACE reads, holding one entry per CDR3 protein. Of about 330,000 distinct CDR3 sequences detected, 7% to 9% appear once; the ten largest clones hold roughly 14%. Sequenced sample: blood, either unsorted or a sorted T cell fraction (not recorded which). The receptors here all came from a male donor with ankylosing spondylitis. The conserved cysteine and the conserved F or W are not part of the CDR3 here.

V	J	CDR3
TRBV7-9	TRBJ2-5	ASGYGAKETQY
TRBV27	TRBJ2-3	ASSSRDRYTDTQY
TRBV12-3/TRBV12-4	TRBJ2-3	ASSLAAGANTQY
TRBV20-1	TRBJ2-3	SARSGRGADTQY
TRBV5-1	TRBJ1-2	ASSLAGEYGYT
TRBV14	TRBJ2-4	ASSQPGVTQNIQY
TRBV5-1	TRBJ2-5	ASSLSGAMMETQY
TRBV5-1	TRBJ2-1	ASSLRTDYNEQF
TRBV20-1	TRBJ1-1	SAIRGADTEAF
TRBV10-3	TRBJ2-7	AISGDVVIGYEQY
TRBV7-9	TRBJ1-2	ASSFDGPGGYT
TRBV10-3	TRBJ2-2	AVGEKNTGELF
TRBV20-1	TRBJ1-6	SARPRQGNSPLH
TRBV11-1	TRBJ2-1	ASSLDGSGTGVPYNEQF
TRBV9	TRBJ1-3	ASSATSSGNTIY
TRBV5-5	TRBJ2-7	ASSRGGFGQIDEQY
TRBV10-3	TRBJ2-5	ATRATSGPQETQY
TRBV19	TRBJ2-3	ASRGLGTDTQY
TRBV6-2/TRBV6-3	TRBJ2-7	ASSYWDRGSEQY
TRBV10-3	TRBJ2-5	AISASREGGETQY
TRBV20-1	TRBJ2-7	SARVTSGSYAYEQY
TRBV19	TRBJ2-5	ASSIFSGGGETQY
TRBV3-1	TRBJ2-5	ASSHVGRQETQY
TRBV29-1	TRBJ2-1	SVGVGGEQF
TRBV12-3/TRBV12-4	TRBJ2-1	ASSLRGRLYNEQF
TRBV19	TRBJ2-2	ASIHYLAGGPANTGELF
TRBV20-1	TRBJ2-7	SARRIGDEQY
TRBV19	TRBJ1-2	ASTAGGQALPFYGYT
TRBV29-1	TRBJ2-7	SVLGTGGSYEQY
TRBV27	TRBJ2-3	ASSSDRTGVTDTQY
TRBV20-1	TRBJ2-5	SCGAGEWEETQY
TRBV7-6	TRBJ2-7	ASSFGTSGSTYEQY
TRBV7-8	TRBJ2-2	ASSFGLAGATGELF
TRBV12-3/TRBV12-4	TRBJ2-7	ASSLRQGNEQY
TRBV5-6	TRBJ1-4	ASSLGAPGDSLFF
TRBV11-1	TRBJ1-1	ASSQSGQIATEAF
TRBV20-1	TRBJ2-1	SALLTVGQGSYNEQF
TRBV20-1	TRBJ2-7	SARPGHFYEQY
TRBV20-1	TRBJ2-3	SAQFGLAGGGSDTQY
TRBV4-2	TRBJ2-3	ASSQDSTHLAGGTDTQY
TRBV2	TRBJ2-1	ASKERTASNEQF
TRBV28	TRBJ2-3	ASSSVAALGTDTQY
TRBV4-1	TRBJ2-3	ASSQGVGARWTDTQY
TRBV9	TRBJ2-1	ASSVLAGGLNEQF